The clone carrying this TCR beta chain was counted only a few times. This sample is part of a study of blood T cell repertoires in COVID-19. Whole-study context: There were acute and convalescent COVID-19 samples, and they came from the United States, Italy and Spain. The analysed material was cDNA or gDNA that came from T cells, B-cell-depleted T cells, or PBMCs.

Sequenced by immunoSEQ multiplex PCR; TCRdb stores in-frame clones only, minus some. The table has tens of thousands of clones, around 87% seen once. V was pared by 1 base and J by 7 bases, with 7 bases between. This CDR3 spans 13 amino acids. Germline CDR1 is LNHDA and CDR2 is SQIVND (reference sequence). The clonotype comes from a man between 60 and 75 years old with active COVID-19. Specimen: peripheral blood. The chain links TRBV19 to TRBJ2-2; D is unclear. CDR3: CASSIGPFGELFF. CDR3 nucleotide sequence: TGTGCCAGTAGTATAGGGCCCTTCGGGGAGCTGTTTTTT.